This is a list of T cell receptor beta chains from one sample in a study of blood T cell repertoires in COVID-19. Clones were sequenced by immunoSEQ multiplex PCR, and TCRdb holds only the in-frame ones, with some missing. The table lists around 140,000 clones, around 80% of them singletons. The source material was peripheral blood. Source of these receptors: an older woman with acute or convalescent COVID-19. Each CDR3 is given with its conserved first and last residue. The order of the fields is V gene, CDR3 protein.

V gene: TRBV5-4; CDR3 protein: CASSLGGASYEQYF
V gene: TRBV28; CDR3 protein: CASTPRWPLGEKLFF
V gene: TRBV2; CDR3 protein: CASSPGQSSNQPQHF
V gene: TRBV3-1/TRBV3-2; CDR3 protein: CASSHGQGVLVWRGYTF
V gene: TRBV28; CDR3 protein: CASSSGQTPWEGYTF
V gene: TRBV28; CDR3 protein: CASSVDSLGETEAFF
V gene: TRBV27; CDR3 protein: CASSLQAKNTEAFF
V gene: TRBV30; CDR3 protein: CAWSQGISTEAFF
V gene: TRBV10-3; CDR3 protein: CAISEATGTNTGELFF
V gene: TRBV4-1; CDR3 protein: CASSLEEESSYEQYF
V gene: TRBV6-5; CDR3 protein: CASSYSQGRTYEQYF
V gene: TRBV9; CDR3 protein: CASSVGGSGYNEQFF
V gene: TRBV28; CDR3 protein: CASSLILAGAHEQYF
V gene: TRBV27; CDR3 protein: CASSLSTGELFF
V gene: TRBV19; CDR3 protein: CASSSRDSKNTEAFF
V gene: TRBV19; CDR3 protein: CARPCDRDYQETQYF
V gene: TRBV14; CDR3 protein: CASSLDRGLFDEQFF
V gene: TRBV6-1; CDR3 protein: CASSDRQGIDGYTF
V gene: TRBV29-1; CDR3 protein: CSVEDPLAANNEQFF
V gene: TRBV18; CDR3 protein: CASSPGRYHEQYF
V gene: TRBV5-6; CDR3 protein: CASSLAHYNQPQHF
V gene: TRBV6-5; CDR3 protein: CASTESRQYF
V gene: TRBV27; CDR3 protein: CASSLWGGDEQFF
V gene: TRBV3-1/TRBV3-2; CDR3 protein: CASSLQVSGNTIYF
V gene: TRBV5-1; CDR3 protein: CASSSTVNTEAFF
V gene: TRBV19; CDR3 protein: CASNRLAGGPGELFF
V gene: TRBV27; CDR3 protein: CASSLVRHGQYF
V gene: TRBV29-1; CDR3 protein: CSAEAGDRFEQYF
V gene: TRBV6-6; CDR3 protein: CASSRKNTGGIYNEQFF
V gene: TRBV6-5; CDR3 protein: CASIQAGQGIREQYF
V gene: TRBV2; CDR3 protein: CASSYSGTGGMGEYIQYF
V gene: TRBV6-5; CDR3 protein: CASSRDLYGYTF
V gene: TRBV27; CDR3 protein: CATAAGVRYNEQFF
V gene: TRBV18; CDR3 protein: CASSTETGKNTGELFF
V gene: TRBV19; CDR3 protein: CASMRDRGRGYTF
V gene: TRBV5-1; CDR3 protein: CASSSGNRGLSYNSPLHF
V gene: TRBV28; CDR3 protein: CASSWGVTGGPNGELFF
V gene: TRBV28; CDR3 protein: CASTTGLDQPQHF
V gene: TRBV15; CDR3 protein: CATSRRQGEKLFF
V gene: TRBV27; CDR3 protein: CASSLSRDNEQFF
V gene: TRBV10-2; CDR3 protein: CASSDDREDYEQYF
V gene: TRBV5-4; CDR3 protein: CASSLAGAETQYF